The clone carrying this T cell receptor beta chain has ten or more counts. Its antigen is currently unknown. Researchers tagged individual cDNA molecules with unique molecular identifiers. TCRdb re-derived calls from the 5' RACE reads in MiXCR, one entry per CDR3 protein. The table lists fewer than 65,000 distinct CDR3 sequences, about 12% of them singletons. The data originate from a study of early T cells in non-severe SARS-CoV-2 infection. Study at large: Unsorted whole-blood RNA was sequenced in bulk, leaving chains unpaired.

General study findings and limits: CD4 and private specificities were missed by VDJdb matching, which favored anti-spike CD8 responses.

V was clipped by 4 bases and J by 0 bases; unmatched bases: 9. This CDR3 contains 16 residues. Germline CDR1 and CDR2: SGDLS and YYNGEE. The rearrangement uses TRBV9 and TRBJ2-5, with 7 bases lining up with TRBD1. This sequence originates from an adult who was a healthcare worker with PCR-confirmed SARS-CoV-2 infection or an uninfected control (not recorded which). Sequenced input: whole blood. The CDR3 spells CASSTAPGGHQETQYF. CDR3 bases: TGTGCCAGCAGCACAGCCCCAGGGGGTCACCAAGAGACCCAGTACTTC.